The next 26 T cell receptor beta chains were all read from a single sample in a study of blood T cell repertoires in COVID-19. Some clones are missing from TCRdb's copy, which holds only in-frame ones; the method was immunoSEQ multiplex PCR. The profile shows 250,000 to 350,000 clones, roughly 90% of them singletons. Input material: peripheral blood. The receptors shown here come from a man younger than 30 with active or convalescent COVID-19.

The chain employs TRBV7-9 and TRBJ1-2, with 8 bases fitting TRBD1. Looked up from germline, CDR1 is SEHNR and CDR2 is FQNEAQ (reference sequence). V lost 5 bases, J lost 2 bases, and 10 bases stayed unmatched. There are 16 residues in the CDR3. This chain's CDR3 is CASSPDRTGHNYGYTF. The CDR3 region has the DNA TGTGCCAGCAGCCCAGATAGGACAGGGCACAACTATGGCTACACCTTC.

The chain employs TRBV5-5 and TRBJ2-3, with a possible D match to TRBD2 (6 bases). V was cut by 4 bases and J by 2 bases, with 11 bases left in between. This CDR3 has 14 residues. Germline CDR1 SGHKS, CDR2 YYEKEE (reference sequence). This chain's CDR3 is CASSTGDYTDTQYF. The CDR3 DNA reads as TGTGCCAGCAGCACGGGAGACTACACAGATACGCAGTATTTT.

The rearrangement uses TRBV11-2 and TRBJ2-5; D unresolved. In germline, CDR1 is SGHAT, CDR2 FQNNGV. The CDR3 is made up of 14 amino acids. Trimming removed 1 base at V and 3 bases at J, with 9 bases between. The CDR3 region is CASSLAGWEETQYF. CDR3 nucleotide sequence: TGTGCCAGCAGCTTAGCGGGTTGGGAAGAGACCCAGTACTTC.

The chain couples TRBV7-9 to TRBJ1-1; maybe TRBD1 (5 bases). The CDR3 is 16 amino acids. In germline, CDR1 is SEHNR, CDR2 FQNEAQ (reference sequence). Trimming pared 1 base from V and 0 bases from J, leaving 12 bases between. The DNA of the CDR3 is TGTGCCAGCAGCTTAGTTGGGGGGAGAATGAACACTGAAGCTTTCTTT. This sequence encodes CASSLVGGRMNTEAFF. Full variable domain (missing parts from reference TRBV7-9 and TRBJ1-1): DTGVSQNPRHKITKRGQNVTFRCDPISEHNRLYWYRQTLGQGPEFLTYFQNEAQLEKSRLLSDRFSAERPKGSFSTLEIQRTEQGDSAMYLCASSLVGGRMNTEAFFGQGTRLTVV.

Ten or more counts support this clone. The sample has other DNA sequences that encode this CDR3 too. The V gene is TRBV11-2, the J gene TRBJ2-5; perhaps TRBD2 as D (6 bases). The CDR3 is 16 amino acids. V was shortened by 2 bases and J by 5 bases, with 18 bases between the two germline ends. Germline-derived CDR1 and CDR2 are SGHAT and FQNNGV. This CDR3 is CASSLFSGGAGETQYF. The CDR3 DNA follows: TGTGCCAGCAGCTTATTCAGCGGCGGGGCAGGCGAGACCCAGTACTTC.

The chain combines TRBV7-9 with TRBJ1-4, with 7 positions matching TRBD1. Germline V lookup: CDR1 SEHNR, CDR2 FQNEAQ (reference sequence). V dropped 2 bases and J dropped 11; count of bases not matched to a gene: 5. The CDR3 is made up of 13 amino acids. CDR3 residues: CASSLNRQGKLFF. As DNA, the CDR3 is TGTGCCAGCAGCTTAAACAGACAGGGCAAACTGTTTTTT.

The rearrangement links TRBV4-3 to TRBJ1-3; D call uncertain. This CDR3 comprises 15 residues. Trimming took 0 bases from V and 5 from J, leaving 11 bases between them. CDR1 LGHNA and CDR2 YSLEER come from the germline V gene. This CDR3 reads CASSQEYLSRNTIYF. The CDR3 region has the DNA TGCGCCAGCAGCCAAGAATATCTTAGCAGAAACACCATATATTTT.

The chain links TRBV10-1 to TRBJ1-1, with D perhaps matching TRBD1 (6 bases). The V and J ends lost 0 bases and 11 bases respectively, with 10 bases between them. This CDR3 comprises 12 residues. Per the germline V gene, CDR1 is WNHNN and CDR2 is SYGVQD (reference sequence). The chain's CDR3 is CASSESTGVAFF. DNA of the CDR3: TGCGCCAGCAGTGAGTCGACAGGTGTGGCTTTCTTT.

This clone was seen a single time. The chain joins TRBV4-1 to TRBJ2-7, with D possibly matching TRBD1 (6 bases). This CDR3 comprises 14 residues. CDR1 and CDR2 (germline): MGHRA, YSYEKL. Trimming took off 2 bases at V and 2 bases at J, with 10 bases between the two ends. Here the CDR3 reads CASSQWGPTYEQYF. CDR3 coding DNA: TGCGCCAGCAGCCAATGGGGGCCAACCTACGAGCAGTACTTC.

The chain uses TRBV15 and TRBJ2-1, with D tentatively TRBD2 (6 bases). Germline CDR1 is LNHNV and CDR2 is YYDKDF (reference sequence). Deletions cut 2 bases from V and 8 bases from J, with 22 bases between. CDR3 length: 17 amino acids. This chain's CDR3 is CATSRPSGSKGSYEQFF. The CDR3 DNA reads TGTGCCACCAGCAGACCGTCCGGGAGTAAGGGTTCCTATGAGCAGTTCTTC.

The chain links TRBV28 to TRBJ2-3, with D tentatively TRBD1 (6 bases). Germline V lookup: CDR1 MDHEN, CDR2 SYDVKM. With 4 bases removed from V and 0 bases from J, the gap between germline ends came to 17 bases. CDR3 size: 17 residues. The CDR3 DNA sequence: TGTGCCAGCAGTTCCCAAGGACAGCGGATTAGCACAGATACGCAGTATTTT. This encodes CASSSQGQRISTDTQYF.

The DNA for the CDR3 is TGTGCCAGCAGCTACTCGACAGGGAGCTCTGGAAACACCATATATTTT. Translating it yields CASSYSTGSSGNTIYF. The chain uses TRBV7-8 and TRBJ1-3; 7 nucleotides align to TRBD1. Unmatched junction bases numbered 6, after V lost 4 bases and J lost 0 bases. The CDR3 loop spans 16 amino acids. Germline-derived CDR1 and CDR2 are SGHVS and FQNEAQ.

The V and J genes are TRBV5-1 and TRBJ2-1; D is perhaps TRBD2 (6 bases). This CDR3 comprises 14 residues. Germline CDR1 and CDR2: SGHRS and YFSETQ. Trimming left V 0 bases short and J 6 bases short, with 10 bases between. In nucleotides, the CDR3 is TGCGCCAGCAGCTTGGTCCAGGGAGGCAATGAGCAGTTCTTC. Residues: CASSLVQGGNEQFF.

The rearrangement uses TRBV5-6 and TRBJ1-1, with a possible D match to TRBD1 (5 bases). CDR1 and CDR2 (germline): SGHDT, YYEEEE. V gave up 4 bases and J gave up 4 bases, with 17 bases separating them. The CDR3 has 15 amino acids. The CDR3 is CASSPRGGTGTEAFF. The DNA of the CDR3 is TGTGCCAGCAGCCCCCGGGGGGGAACGGGCACTGAAGCTTTCTTT.

The chain couples TRBV11-2 to TRBJ2-5; possibly TRBD1 for D (6 bases). CDR1 and CDR2 (germline): SGHAT, FQNNGV. V lost 3 bases and J lost 5, with 13 bases in between. CDR3 size: 14 residues. The CDR3 sequence: CASSFYRVPETQYF. The DNA of the CDR3 is TGTGCCAGCAGCTTTTACAGGGTTCCGGAGACCCAGTACTTC.

The chain recombines TRBV4-2 with TRBJ2-7, with 9 bases fitting TRBD1. CDR1 LGHNA and CDR2 YNFKEQ come from the germline V gene. Losses at the gene ends were 4 bases for V and 5 bases for J; bases not matched to a gene: 6. The CDR3 is made up of 14 amino acids. This chain's CDR3 is CASSPRTGVNEQYF. DNA for the CDR3: TGTGCCAGCAGCCCCCGGACAGGGGTGAACGAGCAGTACTTC.

The chain has TRBV12-2 and TRBJ1-6; the table's D call of TRBD1 was not tested on the DNA. TRBV12-2 is designated a pseudogene. The CDR3 is 16 amino acids. The CDR3 region has the DNA TGTGCAAGTCGCTCTACCGCAGGGGGACAAGATTCACCCCTCCACTTT. It codes for CASRSTAGGQDSPLHF.

This clone was seen a single time. The gene calls are TRBV7-9 and TRBJ1-4, with D possibly being TRBD1 (6 bases). Per the germline V gene, CDR1 is SEHNR and CDR2 is FQNEAQ (reference sequence). The germline V and J ends were trimmed by 3 bases and 4 bases, with 9 bases remaining between them. The CDR3 has 14 residues. This chain's CDR3 is CASSLDSFNEKLFF. The CDR3 DNA reads TGTGCCAGCAGCTTGGACAGCTTTAATGAAAAACTGTTTTTT.

This clone came up once. The chain uses TRBV14 and TRBJ1-1; a weak D match, TRBD1 (5 bases). Germline CDR1 is SGHDN and CDR2 is FVKESK. CDR3 length equals 13 residues. V gave up 7 bases and J gave up 1 base, with 10 bases separating them. CDR3 DNA: TGTGCCAGCAATGTGGGGGGGAACACTGAAGCTTTCTTT. This translates into CASNVGGNTEAFF.

The J gene is TRBJ1-2, the V gene TRBV5-1, with D hard to call. In germline, CDR1 is SGHRS, CDR2 YFSETQ. The V gene lost 0 bases and the J gene lost 4 bases, with 13 bases spanning the gap. The CDR3 loop spans 15 amino acids. The CDR3 coding sequence is TGCGCCAGCAGCTTGGGACGATCCGCGGCCTATGGCTACACCTTC. It codes for CASSLGRSAAYGYTF.

V and J are TRBV6-5 and TRBJ2-3, with 9 positions matching TRBD1. The CDR3 runs 16 residues. In germline, CDR1 is MNHEY, CDR2 SVGAGI. V shed 0 bases, J shed 0 bases, and the junction held 1 base outside the gene matches. In nucleotides, the CDR3 is TGTGCCAGCAGTTACTCGGGACAGGGTAGCACAGATACGCAGTATTTT. This translates into CASSYSGQGSTDTQYF.

The gene calls are TRBV29-1 and TRBJ1-2; D call uncertain. This CDR3 is 10 amino acids long. The germline gives CDR1 SQVTM, CDR2 ANQGSEA. Trimming took 0 bases from V and 8 from J, leaving 4 bases between them. CDR3 amino acids: CSVEDQGYTF. The CDR3 coding sequence is TGCAGCGTTGAAGATCAGGGCTACACCTTC.

This chain joins TRBV7-2 and TRBJ1-1, with D maybe TRBD1 (6 bases). The V gene's germline CDR1 is SGHTA and CDR2 FQGNSA. The CDR3 runs 14 residues. V lost 2 bases to trimming and J lost 5 bases, with 12 bases between them. The CDR3 reads CASSLWTAGTEAFF. The CDR3 DNA sequence: TGTGCCAGCAGCTTATGGACAGCAGGGACTGAAGCTTTCTTT.

The CDR3 loop reads CASRPPGENTEAFF. The CDR3 coding sequence is TGTGCCAGCAGGCCCCCCGGGGAGAACACTGAAGCTTTCTTT. The chain links TRBV27 to TRBJ1-1, with unresolved D. Trimming pared 6 bases from V and 1 base from J, leaving 12 bases between. Germline assignment: CDR1 MNHEY and CDR2 SMNVEV (reference sequence). The CDR3 spans 14 residues.

The V gene is TRBV12-3 or TRBV12-4, the J gene TRBJ1-2, with 9 bases matching TRBD1. CDR3 size: 12 residues. V was clipped by 5 bases and J by 8 bases; unmatched bases: 3. CDR3 region: CASSATGGGYTF. The CDR3 DNA reads as TGTGCCAGCAGTGCCACAGGGGGCGGCTACACCTTC.

The chain recombines TRBV29-1 with TRBJ2-5; D is possibly TRBD2 (6 bases). The germline V and J ends were trimmed by 1 base and 2 bases, with 11 bases remaining between them. The CDR3 has 14 residues. CDR1 SQVTM and CDR2 ANQGSEA come from the germline V gene. CDR3 DNA: TGCAGCGTTGAAGGCGAGGCGGGGCAAGAGACCCAGTACTTC. This translates into CSVEGEAGQETQYF.